This TCR beta chain emerged from a study of patients and donors after allogeneic stem cell transplantation (dated by TCRdb to about 2020). Turning to this clonotype: There is no known antigen for this receptor. The input lacks base qualities; no much larger clone sits a single base away.

The germline V gene sets CDR1 to SGHRS and CDR2 to YFSETQ. The junction carries 20 bases between V and J, which are trimmed by 9 bases and 5 bases respectively. From its cysteine to its phenylalanine, the CDR3 spans 14 amino acids. Just CDR3 DNA is preserved here, 42 bases in frame from base 1. The library was produced with RT-PCR. Sequencing took place on a NextSeq 550. In TCRdb, the public reads were trimmed at Q25 with fastp and aligned with MiXCR, with productive beta chains retained. Every entry covers one CDR3 protein and lists the most common genes and DNA from its rows. For this sample the table gives over 350,000 distinct CDR3 sequences, of which roughly 17% were detected only once. 6% to 8% of the sample is taken by the ten largest.

This clonotype originated in a human donor who was either an allogeneic HSCT recipient or a stem cell or donor lymphocyte infusion donor (not recorded which). It is not recorded whose cells these are; they may come from a transplant donor. The V and J genes are TRBV5-1 and TRBJ1-1; perhaps TRBD1 is the D gene, with 6 bases matching. The sequenced sample was blood, either unsorted or a sorted T cell fraction (not recorded which). The DNA sequence is TGCGCCACCACCCCAGGGGTGGCTTCGACTGAAGCTTTCTTT. Its protein reads: CATTPGVASTEAFF.